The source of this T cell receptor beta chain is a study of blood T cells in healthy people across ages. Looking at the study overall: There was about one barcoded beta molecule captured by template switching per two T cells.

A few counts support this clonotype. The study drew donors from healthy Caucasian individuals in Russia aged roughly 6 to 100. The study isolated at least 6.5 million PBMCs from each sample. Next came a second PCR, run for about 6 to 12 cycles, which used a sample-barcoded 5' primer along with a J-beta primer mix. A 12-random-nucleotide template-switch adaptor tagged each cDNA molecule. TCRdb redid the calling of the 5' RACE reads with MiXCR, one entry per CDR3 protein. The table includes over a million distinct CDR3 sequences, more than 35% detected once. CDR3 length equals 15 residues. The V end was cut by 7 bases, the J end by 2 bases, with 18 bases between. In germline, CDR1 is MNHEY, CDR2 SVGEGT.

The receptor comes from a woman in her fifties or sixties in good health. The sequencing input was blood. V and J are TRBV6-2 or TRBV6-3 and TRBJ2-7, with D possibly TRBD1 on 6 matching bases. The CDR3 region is CASISIRGPTYEQYF. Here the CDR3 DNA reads TGTGCCAGCATTTCGATCAGGGGTCCAACCTACGAGCAGTACTTC.